Listed below are T cell receptor beta chains from one sample, sequenced in a study of Graves' ophthalmopathy and Graves' hyperthyroidism. TCRdb re-analysed the multiplex PCR reads in MiXCR, keeping a single row per CDR3 protein. This sample yields 450,000 to 600,000 distinct CDR3 sequences, of which 35% to 45% are seen a single time; approximately 4.1% belongs to the top ten. Sequencing input: peripheral blood or thyroid tissue (not recorded which). The receptors were sampled from an adult man with Graves' hyperthyroidism. Each CDR3 is given with its conserved first and last residue. A D gene is named only where the DNA matches it firmly. Expanded clones are given a class, and other clones once, few, many or no size at all.

>few|TRBD1|TRBV6-5|TRBJ1-1
CASSYARGSLNTEAFF
TGTGCCAGCAGTTACGCCAGGGGGTCTCTGAACACTGAAGCTTTCTTT
>few|TRBD2|TRBV5-6|TRBJ2-3
CASSILAGEDADTQYF
TGTGCCAGCAGTATACTAGCGGGAGAAGACGCAGATACGCAGTATTTT
>.|TRBD2|TRBV7-9|TRBJ2-7
CASSLGSGTDRDEQYF
TGTGCCAGCAGCTTAGGTAGCGGGACTGACCGCGACGAGCAGTACTTC
>many|.|TRBV6-6|TRBJ2-2
CAGAWAVDGELFF
TGTGCCGGTGCGTGGGCAGTCGACGGGGAGCTGTTTTTT
>.|.|TRBV2|TRBJ2-6
CASRGPRSGANVLTF
TGTGCCAGCAGGGGGCCCCGGTCTGGGGCCAACGTCCTGACTTTC
>.|.|TRBV7-9|TRBJ2-6
CASSLSRDGVSGANVLTF
TGTGCCAGCAGCTTATCCAGGGATGGAGTCTCTGGGGCCAACGTCCTGACTTTC
>.|.|TRBV20-1|TRBJ2-7
CSARDWGARANYEQYF
TGCAGTGCTAGAGATTGGGGGGCTCGGGCTAACTACGAGCAGTACTTC
>many|TRBD1|TRBV6-6|TRBJ1-1
CASSSAGTGADTEAFF
TGTGCCAGCAGTTCCGCCGGGACAGGGGCGGACACTGAAGCTTTCTTT
>many|.|TRBV5-4|TRBJ2-5
CASSWGLAQETQYF
TGCGCCAGCAGCTGGGGCCTAGCCCAAGAGACCCAGTACTTC
>.|.|TRBV12-3/TRBV12-4|TRBJ1-2
CASSFGADYGYTF
TGTGCCAGCAGTTTTGGCGCGGACTATGGCTACACCTTC
>.|.|TRBV2|TRBJ1-4
CASRRVNEKLFF
TGTGCCAGCAGGCGGGTTAATGAAAAACTGTTTTTT